The entry that follows covers one T cell receptor beta chain sequence. Its antigen is unknown. The CDR3 is made up of 15 amino acids. Looked up from germline, CDR1 is SGHTA and CDR2 is FQGNSA. Trimming shortened V by 2 bases and J by 6 bases, and 17 bases separated the two germline ends. Each TCR beta cDNA library carried unique molecular identifiers. T cells numbering 1 to 10 million gave rise to a few hundred thousand cDNA molecules. TCRdb re-analysed the PCR reads in MiXCR, keeping a single row per CDR3 protein. The sample yields 450,000 to 650,000 distinct CDR3 sequences, around 47% seen once. The sample is drawn from a study of post-analysis software for immune sequencing data. Study context: Clinical courses comprised relapsing-remitting, secondary progressive and progressive-relapsing multiple sclerosis.

Study-wide points: When the samples were clustered directly with F measure, those that had been prepared in the same batch showed strong co-clustering. Normalized Chao1 diversity in multiple sclerosis patients fell significantly below that of controls. A handful of TRBV segments were significantly more frequent in patients than in controls. TRBV5-6, TRBV5-1 and TRBV20-1 were among these segments.

The sequence derives from a girl under 18 with multiple sclerosis. The sample was blood. The chain combines TRBV7-2 with TRBJ2-7, with D possibly matching TRBD1 (6 bases). CDR3 amino acids: CASSLLRDIGAEQYF. In DNA form, the CDR3 reads TGTGCCAGCAGCTTATTACGGGACATCGGGGCCGAGCAGTACTTC.